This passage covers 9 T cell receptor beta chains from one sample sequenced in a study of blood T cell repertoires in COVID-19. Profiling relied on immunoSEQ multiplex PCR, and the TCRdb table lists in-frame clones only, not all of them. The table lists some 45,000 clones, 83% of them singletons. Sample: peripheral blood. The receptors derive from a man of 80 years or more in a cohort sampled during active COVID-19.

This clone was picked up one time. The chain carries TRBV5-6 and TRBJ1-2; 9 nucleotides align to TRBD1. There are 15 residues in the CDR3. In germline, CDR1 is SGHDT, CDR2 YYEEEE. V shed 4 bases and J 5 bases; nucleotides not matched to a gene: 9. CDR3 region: CASSPKGQGEYGYTF. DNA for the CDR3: TGTGCCAGCAGCCCAAAGGGACAGGGTGAATATGGCTACACCTTC.

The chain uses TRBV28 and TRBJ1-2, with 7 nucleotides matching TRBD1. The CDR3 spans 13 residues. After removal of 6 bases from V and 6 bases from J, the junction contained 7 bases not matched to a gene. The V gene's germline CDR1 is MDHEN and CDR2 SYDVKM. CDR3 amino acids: CASRPTGIDGYTF. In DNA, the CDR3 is TGTGCCAGCAGGCCGACAGGGATCGATGGCTACACCTTC.

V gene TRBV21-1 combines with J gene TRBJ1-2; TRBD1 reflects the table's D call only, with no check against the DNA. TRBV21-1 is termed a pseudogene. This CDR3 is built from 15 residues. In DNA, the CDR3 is TGTGCCAGCAGCCCTTGGACAGGGGGTTACTATGGCTACACCTTC. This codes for CASSPWTGGYYGYTF.

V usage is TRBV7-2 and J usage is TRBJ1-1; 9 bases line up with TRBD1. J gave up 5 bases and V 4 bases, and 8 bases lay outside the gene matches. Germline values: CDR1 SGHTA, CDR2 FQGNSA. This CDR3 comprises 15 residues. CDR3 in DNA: TGTGCCAGCAGCTCCCACCGGACAGGGGTAACTGAAGCTTTCTTT. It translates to CASSSHRTGVTEAFF.

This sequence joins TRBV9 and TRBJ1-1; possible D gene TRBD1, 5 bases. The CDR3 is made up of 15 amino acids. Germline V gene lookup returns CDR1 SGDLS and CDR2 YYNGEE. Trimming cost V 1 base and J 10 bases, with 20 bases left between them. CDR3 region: CASSVSPVEGGVAFF. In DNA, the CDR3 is TGTGCCAGCAGCGTATCTCCGGTTGAGGGAGGGGTAGCTTTCTTT.

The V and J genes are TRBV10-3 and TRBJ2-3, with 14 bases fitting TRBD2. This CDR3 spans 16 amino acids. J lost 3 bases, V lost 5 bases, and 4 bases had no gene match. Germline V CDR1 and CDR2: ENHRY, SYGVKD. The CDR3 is CAISRLAGGFTDTQYF. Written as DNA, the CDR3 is TGTGCCATCAGTCGACTAGCGGGAGGGTTTACAGATACGCAGTATTTT.

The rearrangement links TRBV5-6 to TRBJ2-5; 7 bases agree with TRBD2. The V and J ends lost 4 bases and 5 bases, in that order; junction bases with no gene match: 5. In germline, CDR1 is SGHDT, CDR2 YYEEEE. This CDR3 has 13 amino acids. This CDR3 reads CASSPVGGETQYF. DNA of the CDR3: TGTGCCAGCAGCCCCGTGGGAGGGGAGACCCAGTACTTC. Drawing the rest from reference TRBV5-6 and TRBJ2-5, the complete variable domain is DAGVTQSPTHLIKTRGQQVTLRCSPKSGHDTVSWYQQALGQGPQFIFQYYEEEERQRGNFPDRFSGHQFPNYSSELNVNALLLGDSALYLCASSPVGGETQYFGPGTRLLVL.

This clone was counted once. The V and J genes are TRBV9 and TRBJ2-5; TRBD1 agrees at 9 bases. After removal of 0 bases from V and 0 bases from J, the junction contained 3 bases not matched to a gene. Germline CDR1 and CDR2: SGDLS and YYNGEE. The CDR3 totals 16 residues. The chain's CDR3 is CASSVGTGGHQETQYF. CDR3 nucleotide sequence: TGTGCCAGCAGCGTAGGAACAGGGGGCCACCAAGAGACCCAGTACTTC.

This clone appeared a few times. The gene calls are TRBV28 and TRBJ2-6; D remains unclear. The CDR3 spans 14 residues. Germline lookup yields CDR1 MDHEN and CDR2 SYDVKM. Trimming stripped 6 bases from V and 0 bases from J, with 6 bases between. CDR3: CASRAHSGANVLTF. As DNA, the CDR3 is TGTGCCAGCAGGGCTCACTCTGGGGCCAACGTCCTGACTTTC.